The 31 T cell receptor beta chains below come from one sample, sequenced in a study of T cells in Graves' hyperthyroidism and ophthalmopathy. It was RNA transcripts that yielded the amplified TCR beta CDR3 regions. TCR CDR3 underwent first-round RT-PCR with the HTBI primer set. MiXCR, applied by TCRdb to the multiplex PCR reads, yields one record per CDR3 protein. The sample records a few hundred thousand distinct CDR3 sequences, roughly 20% being singletons. The sequencing input was blood. These receptors came from a man younger than 30 with Graves' hyperthyroidism.

About this clonotype itself: Possible read error: a much larger clone is one base away. The chain joins TRBV19 to TRBJ2-2, with D possibly TRBD2 on 5 matching bases. The CDR3 is 14 amino acids. Germline V gives CDR1 LNHDA, CDR2 SQIVND (reference sequence). CDR3 region: CASSIAGFTGELLF. CDR3 in DNA: TGTGCCAGTAGTATAGCGGGGTTCACCGGGGAGCTGTTGTTT.

This clonotype was detected only a few times. This may be a read error: a much more frequent sequence differs by one nucleotide. The chain combines TRBV6-1 with TRBJ1-5; TRBD1 aligns across 9 bases. Germline-derived CDR1 and CDR2 are MNHNS and SASEGT. The V and J ends lost 6 bases and 6 bases, in that order; junction bases with no gene match: 6. The CDR3 length is 14 residues. The CDR3 sequence: CASRETGGVQPQHF. The CDR3, as DNA: TGTGCCAGCAGAGAAACAGGGGGCGTTCAGCCCCAGCATTTT.

This clonotype was observed a single time. The chain couples TRBV5-1 to TRBJ2-7; TRBD2 might be the D (5 bases). From germline, CDR1 is SGHRS and CDR2 YFSETQ. This CDR3 has 13 amino acids. Trimming removed 1 base from V and 7 bases from J, with 12 bases in between. CDR3 residues: CASSLSATGEQYF. For the CDR3, the DNA is TGCGCCAGCAGCTTGAGTGCTACGGGGGAGCAGTACTTC.

This clonotype was recorded at least ten times. The chain combines TRBV6-5 with TRBJ2-2, with D possibly matching TRBD1 (5 bases). This CDR3 spans 14 amino acids. Germline CDR1 MNHEY, CDR2 SVGAGI. V lost 4 bases, J lost 7 bases, and 13 bases lay in between. CDR3 nucleotides: TGTGCCAGCAGTTCCGACAGTTCGGTCGGGGAGCTGTTTTTT. Encoded protein: CASSSDSSVGELFF.

This chain joins TRBV20-1 and TRBJ2-7; perhaps TRBD2 as D (5 bases). The CDR3 contains 13 residues. V was shortened by 6 bases and J by 6 bases, with 18 bases between the two germline ends. Germline assignment: CDR1 DFQATT and CDR2 SNEGSKA (reference sequence). CDR3 amino acids: CSASPEVHREQYF. CDR3 DNA: TGCAGTGCCTCACCGGAGGTCCATCGCGAGCAGTACTTC.

This clonotype was counted ten times or more. This chain connects TRBV3-1 to TRBJ1-2; no clear D. The CDR3 sequence is 15 residues long. CDR1 and CDR2 (germline): LGHDT, YNNKEL (reference sequence). V was clipped by 1 base and J by 4 bases, with 13 bases between them. CDR3: CASSQGGFEGYGYTF. As DNA, the CDR3 is TGTGCCAGCAGCCAAGGAGGGTTTGAGGGCTATGGCTACACCTTC.

This clonotype was detected a few times. V and J are TRBV3-1 and TRBJ2-5, with 10 bases that match TRBD1. The germline CDR1 and CDR2 sequences are LGHDT and YNNKEL (reference sequence). The CDR3 extends over 13 amino acids. V was pared by 6 bases and J by 7 bases, with 5 bases of the junction left unmatched. The CDR3 sequence is CASRSGQGGTQYF. CDR3 DNA: TGTGCCAGCAGAAGTGGACAGGGGGGGACCCAGTACTTC.

This clonotype was detected many times. This chain joins TRBV9 and TRBJ1-1, with unresolved D. Germline V gene sequence: CDR1 SGDLS, CDR2 YYNGEE. CDR3 size: 14 residues. V gave up 4 bases and J gave up 1 base, with 11 bases separating them. CDR3 in DNA: TGTGCCAGCAGCCCTAGTGGTGCGAACACTGAAGCTTTCTTT. This translates into CASSPSGANTEAFF.

A remark on this clonotype: The junction does not match germline at one end; this may be a read error. The rearrangement uses TRBV6-1 and TRBJ1-5; D remains ambiguous. This CDR3 contains 13 residues. Germline V gene sequence: CDR1 MNHNS, CDR2 SASEGT. The CDR3 is CASSDLIYQPQHF. DNA for the CDR3: TGCGCCAGCAGCGACCTAATTTATCAGCCCCAGCATTTT.

This clonotype turned up a few times. At one of its ends the junction is not consistent with the germline gene, which may arise from a read error. The J gene is TRBJ2-2, the V gene TRBV6-1; 7 nucleotides agree with TRBD1. CDR3 length: 16 residues. Germline V CDR1 and CDR2: MNHNS, SASEGT. CDR3 coding DNA: TGTGCCAGCAGGCTGCTAGGACAGGCGAACACCGGGGAGCCGTTTTTT. It codes for CASRLLGQANTGEPFF.

The chain employs TRBV12-5 and TRBJ1-1; D is perhaps TRBD1 (5 bases). The V and J ends lost 3 bases and 1 base respectively, with 12 bases between them. Germline values: CDR1 LGHNT, CDR2 FRNRAP. This CDR3 has 15 amino acids. The CDR3 sequence: CASGFPFRENTEAFF. Here the CDR3 DNA reads TGTGCTAGTGGTTTCCCGTTCAGGGAGAACACTGAAGCTTTCTTT.

This clonotype was counted at least ten times. The rearrangement uses TRBV6-5 and TRBJ2-5, with 9 bases matching TRBD1. The CDR3 is made up of 15 amino acids. Germline CDR1 and CDR2: MNHEY and SVGAGI. The V and J ends lost 6 bases and 4 bases, in that order; junction bases with no gene match: 9. CDR3: CASRGDRDGGETQYF. The CDR3 coding sequence is TGTGCCAGCAGGGGGGACAGGGATGGGGGAGAGACCCAGTACTTC.

Concerning this clonotype itself: Since no conserved phenylalanine or tryptophan closes the CDR3, a read error is the likely cause. V and J are TRBV12-3 or TRBV12-4 and TRBJ2-7; no reliable D call. The CDR3 length is 11 residues. With 8 bases removed from V and 5 bases from J, the gap between germline ends came to 10 bases. The CDR3 protein is CASSPGNEQYL. The CDR3 bases are TGTGCCAGCTCACCAGGAAACGAGCAGTACCTC.

CDR3 region: CASSSVSAPGEQYF. In DNA, the CDR3 is TGTGCCAGCAGCAGCGTATCGGCCCCCGGCGAGCAGTACTTC. V is TRBV6-1 and J is TRBJ2-7; D is undetermined. Germline lookup yields CDR1 MNHNS and CDR2 SASEGT. V dropped 6 bases and J dropped 6 bases, with 18 bases sitting between them. The CDR3 contains 14 residues.

V usage is TRBV30 and J usage is TRBJ2-2; D is possibly TRBD1 or TRBD2 (6 bases each). In germline, CDR1 is GTSNPN, CDR2 SVGIG (reference sequence). The CDR3 loop spans 15 amino acids. V lost 2 bases and J lost 3, with 13 bases in between. CDR3 sequence reads: CAWSPGALDTGELFF. CDR3 in DNA: TGTGCCTGGAGTCCGGGGGCCCTAGACACCGGGGAGCTGTTTTTT.

This clonotype was observed at least ten times. The chain combines TRBV20-1 with TRBJ2-7; D unclear. This CDR3 contains 13 residues. Between the trimmed V and J ends, which lost 4 bases and 2 bases, there was a span of 12 bases. The germline V gene has CDR1 DFQATT and CDR2 SNEGSKA (reference sequence). The CDR3 bases are TGCAGTGCTACAGTTCAGGTGGCCTACGAGCAGTACTTC. Protein product: CSATVQVAYEQYF.

This clonotype was observed many times. The CDR3 DNA follows: TGTGCCAGCAGCTTAGAAAGCGGGGGGGCGGAAGAGACCCAGTACTTC. This gives the protein CASSLESGGAEETQYF. The chain couples TRBV11-3 to TRBJ2-5, with 10 nucleotides matching TRBD2. Germline V lookup: CDR1 SGHNT, CDR2 YENEEA. Trimming took 0 bases from V and 3 from J; bases not matched to a gene: 4. The CDR3 is made up of 16 amino acids.

In this sample, this clonotype turned up many times. The chain has TRBV6-2 or TRBV6-3 and TRBJ1-2, with 8 bases fitting TRBD1. Germline trimming cut 2 bases from V and 4 bases from J; bases unmatched to any gene: 3. Germline V gene lookup returns CDR1 MNHEY and CDR2 SVGEGT. The CDR3 contains 14 residues. The DNA of the CDR3 is TGTGCCAGCAGTTACCGGGACAGGCCCTATGGCTACACCTTC. As protein: CASSYRDRPYGYTF.

At least ten counts were recorded for this clonotype. The chain joins TRBV25-1 to TRBJ1-2; D uncertain. Germline lookup yields CDR1 MGHDK and CDR2 SYGVNS. This CDR3 is 12 amino acids long. V was pared by 4 bases and J by 4 bases, with 7 bases between. In nucleotides, the CDR3 is TGTGCCAGCAGTGGGACGATCTATGGCTACACCTTC. Translating it yields CASSGTIYGYTF.

This clonotype has a handful of counts. A much larger clone differs by one base, so this may be a read error. This CDR3 fails to terminate in the conserved phenylalanine or tryptophan, so it likely reflects a read error. This chain uses TRBV20-1 with TRBJ1-2, with TRBD1 as a possible D gene (5 bases). There are 13 residues in the CDR3. V lost 3 bases and J 7 bases, leaving 15 bases between the germline ends. The germline V gene has CDR1 DFQATT and CDR2 SNEGSKA (reference sequence). The DNA of the CDR3 is TGCAGTGCTAGGTATCTGGCAGGGATTGGCTACACCCTC. Amino acids: CSARYLAGIGYTL.

The rearrangement uses TRBV12-3 or TRBV12-4 and TRBJ1-5; D unclear. Trimming stripped 3 bases from V and 11 bases from J, with 17 bases between. The CDR3 extends over 14 amino acids. CDR3 coding DNA: TGTGCCAGCAGTTTTAAGGACCAACAGAAAACCCAGCATTTT. Protein: CASSFKDQQKTQHF.

This clonotype showed up just a few times. The DNA for the CDR3 is TGCAGTGCTAGAGACCGCGTAGCCTACGAGCAGTACTTC. It translates to CSARDRVAYEQYF. The chain has TRBV20-1 and TRBJ2-7; D gene unclear. Per germline, CDR1 DFQATT and CDR2 SNEGSKA (reference sequence). The CDR3 has 13 residues. Trimming took 0 bases from V and 2 from J, leaving 8 bases between them.

Ten or more counts support this clonotype. The rearrangement links TRBV10-2 to TRBJ2-2; no definite D call. The germline V gene has CDR1 WSHSY and CDR2 SAAADI. The CDR3 spans 14 residues. V lost 6 bases and J lost 0, with 8 bases in between. For the CDR3, the DNA is TGCGCCAGCAGCCCCACACCGAACACCGGGGAGCTGTTTTTT. Amino acids: CASSPTPNTGELFF.

The table lists this clonotype with many counts. The V and J genes are TRBV28 and TRBJ2-5; tentative D call: TRBD2 (6 bases). Germline CDR1 reads MDHEN; CDR2 reads SYDVKM. CDR3 length: 14 amino acids. V shed 6 bases and J shed 7 bases, with 18 bases lying between them. CDR3 amino acids: CASSSPGWDWTQYF. The CDR3 nucleotides are TGTGCCAGCAGCTCCCCAGGGTGGGACTGGACCCAGTACTTC.

This clonotype was observed many times. CDR3 region: CASSQEVLQYF. The CDR3 region has the DNA TGTGCCAGCAGTCAGGAAGTTTTACAGTACTTC. V gene TRBV28 combines with J gene TRBJ2-7, with no clear D. The germline V and J ends were trimmed by 5 bases and 10 bases, with 12 bases remaining between them. This CDR3 has 11 residues. Germline V gene data show CDR1 as MDHEN and CDR2 as SYDVKM.

At least ten counts were recorded for this clonotype. The chain recombines TRBV15 with TRBJ1-5; D unresolved. CDR1 is LNHNV and CDR2 is YYDKDF in the germline V gene (reference sequence). With 2 bases removed from V and 2 bases from J, the gap between germline ends came to 10 bases. There are 15 residues in the CDR3. CDR3 amino acids: CATSRTYGGNQPQHF. DNA for the CDR3: TGTGCCACCAGCAGAACTTATGGGGGCAATCAGCCCCAGCATTTT.

This clonotype has ten or more counts. The chain recombines TRBV6-1 with TRBJ1-5; no clear D. The CDR3 is 15 residues long. CDR1 and CDR2 from the germline V gene are MNHNS and SASEGT. V was shortened by 3 bases and J by 2 bases, with 11 bases between the two germline ends. Here the CDR3 reads CASSDEVSGNQPQHF. For the CDR3, the DNA is TGTGCCAGCAGTGATGAGGTATCGGGCAATCAGCCCCAGCATTTT.

The table lists this clonotype with many counts. The chain is built from TRBV20-1 and TRBJ1-2; 7 bases agree with TRBD1. The junction had 4 bases not matched to a gene; V was cut back by 2 bases and J by 4 bases. CDR1 is DFQATT and CDR2 is SNEGSKA in the germline V gene (reference sequence). This CDR3 region has 13 residues. In DNA, the CDR3 is TGCAGTGCTAGACTAAGACAGGGCTATGGCTACACCTTC. Its protein product is CSARLRQGYGYTF.

This clonotype came up many times. The chain couples TRBV2 to TRBJ2-5; 10 bases align to TRBD2. Trimming took 3 bases from V and 0 from J; bases not matched to a gene: 4. Germline CDR1 SNHLY, CDR2 FYNNEI. This CDR3 has 16 amino acids. The CDR3 here is CASSDRLAGDQETQYF. The DNA of the CDR3 is TGTGCCAGCAGTGATAGGCTAGCGGGGGACCAAGAGACCCAGTACTTC.

This clonotype was detected many times. The V and J genes are TRBV6-1 and TRBJ1-3; no firm D call. The CDR3 has 13 residues. Germline V gene sequence: CDR1 MNHNS, CDR2 SASEGT. Trimming pared 3 bases from V and 2 bases from J, leaving 5 bases between. The CDR3 DNA reads as TGTGCCAGCAGTGACAGGCCTGGAAACACCATATATTTT. Encoded protein: CASSDRPGNTIYF.

The chain uses TRBV28 and TRBJ1-1; maybe TRBD1 (5 bases). Germline CDR1 MDHEN, CDR2 SYDVKM. The CDR3 consists of 13 residues. The CDR3: CADWTLGLCEAFF. The CDR3 DNA reads TGTGCGGATTGGACACTCGGGCTGTGTGAAGCTTTCTTT.